Each of the 22 T cell receptor beta chains below was sequenced from the same sample in a study of cytomegalovirus exposure and HLA in healthy donors. The PCR had 60 Vbeta and 13 Jbeta primers. The method was immunoSEQ multiplex PCR; TCRdb's version includes in-frame clones alone and lacks a portion of them. This sample contains around 75,000 clones. The sample comprised PBMCs. These receptors were taken from a man in his fifties or sixties in good health and CMV-seropositive.

The rearrangement links TRBV7-9 to TRBJ1-2; TRBD1 aligns across 7 bases. The germline V gene encodes CDR1 SEHNR and CDR2 FQNEAQ (reference sequence). The CDR3 consists of 15 residues. V dropped 4 bases and J dropped 4; count of bases not matched to a gene: 9. The CDR3 DNA reads TGTGCCAGCAGCTCAACAGGGGCGCCCCCCTATGGCTACACCTTC. Amino acid sequence: CASSSTGAPPYGYTF.

This chain connects TRBV6-1 to TRBJ2-7; 7 bases are shared with TRBD1. From germline, CDR1 is MNHNS and CDR2 SASEGT. The CDR3 sequence is 14 residues long. J lost 3 bases, V lost 5 bases, and 7 bases had no gene match. The CDR3 loop is CASSTRTGFYEQYF. The CDR3 coding sequence is TGTGCCAGCAGTACCCGGACAGGCTTCTACGAGCAGTACTTC.

This chain connects TRBV28 to TRBJ1-2; weak D call: TRBD1 (5 bases). Trimming shortened V by 5 bases and J by 10 bases, and 14 bases separated the two germline ends. Germline loops: CDR1 MDHEN, CDR2 SYDVKM. The CDR3 has 12 amino acids. Written as DNA, the CDR3 is TGTGCCAGCAGTCTTCTGCAGGGTGACTACACCTTC. Translating it yields CASSLLQGDYTF.

The chain links TRBV7-3 to TRBJ1-6; D is undetermined. Germline V gives CDR1 SGHTA, CDR2 FQGTGA. V was trimmed by 3 bases and J by 7 bases, leaving 10 bases between them. The CDR3 sequence is 14 residues long. The chain's CDR3 is CASSLNPGNSPLHF. The CDR3 DNA reads as TGTGCCAGCAGCTTGAACCCGGGAAATTCACCCCTCCACTTT. Looking up the rest from reference TRBV7-3 and TRBJ1-6 gives the full variable domain: GAGVSQTPSNKVTEKGKYVELRCDPISGHTALYWYRQSLGQGPEFLIYFQGTGAADDSGLPNDRFFAVRPEGSVSTLKIQRTERGDSAVYLCASSLNPGNSPLHFGNGTRLTVT.

The chain uses TRBV5-1 and TRBJ1-1, with 7 bases lining up with TRBD1. The CDR3 totals 15 residues. Trimming cost V 3 bases and J 4 bases; bases outside gene matches: 9. The V gene's germline CDR1 is SGHRS and CDR2 YFSETQ. The CDR3 coding sequence is TGCGCCAGCAGCTCGGGACAGTCCCCGGGCACTGAAGCTTTCTTT. It is translated as CASSSGQSPGTEAFF. Full variable domain (rest looked up from reference TRBV5-1 and TRBJ1-1): KAGVTQTPRYLIKTRGQQVTLSCSPISGHRSVSWYQQTPGQGLQFLFEYFSETQRNKGNFPGRFSGRQFSNSRSEMNVSTLELGDSALYLCASSSGQSPGTEAFFGQGTRLTVV.

The gene calls are TRBV9 and TRBJ2-1; TRBD2 aligns across 12 bases. V lost 4 bases to trimming and J lost 5 bases; unmatched junction nucleotides: 7. Germline loops: CDR1 SGDLS, CDR2 YYNGEE. The CDR3 covers 16 residues. The CDR3 DNA sequence: TGTGCCAGCAGCCTAACACTAGCGGGAGGAAACAATGAGCAGTTCTTC. This gives the protein CASSLTLAGGNNEQFF. The full variable domain, completed using reference TRBV9 and TRBJ2-1, is DSGVTQTPKHLITATGQRVTLRCSPRSGDLSVYWYQQSLDQGLQFLIQYYNGEERAKGNILERFSAQQFPDLHSELNLSSLELGDSALYFCASSLTLAGGNNEQFFGPGTRLTVL.

This rearrangement joins TRBV11-2 to TRBJ1-1; D remains unclear. CDR1 is SGHAT and CDR2 is FQNNGV in the germline V gene. CDR3 length: 13 amino acids. The ends were cut back, 9 bases at V and 0 bases at J, with 11 bases in the middle. As DNA, the CDR3 is TGTGCCAGTTCACAGCTCATGAACACTGAAGCTTTCTTT. Translating it yields CASSQLMNTEAFF.

The chain recombines TRBV7-9 with TRBJ1-2, with 8 bases identical to TRBD1. Germline trimming cut 3 bases from V and 3 bases from J; bases unmatched to any gene: 6. The CDR3 covers 15 residues. Per germline, CDR1 SEHNR and CDR2 FQNEAQ (reference sequence). CDR3 coding DNA: TGTGCCAGCAGCTTCCTAGGACAGGGAGACTATGGCTACACCTTC. Protein sequence: CASSFLGQGDYGYTF.

This chain uses TRBV5-1 with TRBJ1-3, with a weak D call TRBD1 (6 bases). Germline CDR1 SGHRS, CDR2 YFSETQ. There are 17 residues in the CDR3. Trimming left V 0 bases short and J 4 bases short, with 17 bases between. In DNA form, the CDR3 reads TGCGCCAGCAGCTTGGACCCCCCGGACAGCTTCGGAAACACCATATATTTT. Translating it yields CASSLDPPDSFGNTIYF.

This chain links TRBV5-1 with TRBJ2-2; 11 nucleotides line up with TRBD2. From germline, CDR1 is SGHRS and CDR2 YFSETQ. Trimming cost V 0 bases and J 1 base; bases outside gene matches: 8. The CDR3 totals 19 residues. CDR3 protein: CASSLDPGLAVLNTGELFF. CDR3 nucleotide sequence: TGCGCCAGCAGCTTGGACCCGGGACTAGCGGTTTTGAACACCGGGGAGCTGTTTTTT.

The rearrangement links TRBV4-1 to TRBJ2-7, with D possibly being TRBD2 (6 bases). V dropped 4 bases and J dropped 4 bases, with 17 bases sitting between them. Germline loops: CDR1 MGHRA, CDR2 YSYEKL. The CDR3 is 15 amino acids. CDR3 residues: CASSLGTEKAYEQYF. The CDR3 DNA reads as TGCGCCAGCAGCCTTGGGACTGAAAAGGCTTACGAGCAGTACTTC.

Concerning this clone itself: Other nucleotide sequences in the sample specify the same CDR3. This chain connects TRBV5-4 to TRBJ2-5, with TRBD1 matching 7 bases. Germline V gene sequence: CDR1 SGHNT, CDR2 YYREEE (reference sequence). The J segment lost 5 bases and the V segment lost 0 bases, leaving 4 bases of the junction unmatched. The CDR3 consists of 14 residues. The CDR3 DNA reads TGTGCCAGCAGCTTGGGAAGGGGGCAGGAGACCCAGTACTTC. It encodes CASSLGRGQETQYF. Based on the CDR3 plus reference TRBV5-4 and TRBJ2-5, the full variable domain is ETGVTQSPTHLIKTRGQQVTLRCSSQSGHNTVSWYQQALGQGPQFIFQYYREEENGRGNFPPRFSGLQFPNYSSELNVNALELDDSALYLCASSLGRGQETQYFGPGTRLLVL.

The rearrangement links TRBV13 to TRBJ2-7, with 10 bases aligning to TRBD1. Germline CDR1 PRHDT, CDR2 FYEKMQ (reference sequence). Germline trimming cut 5 bases from V and 3 bases from J; bases unmatched to any gene: 4. The length of the CDR3 is 14 residues. The CDR3 sequence: CASSPGQGIYEQYF. The CDR3 region has the DNA TGTGCCAGCAGCCCGGGACAGGGGATCTACGAGCAGTACTTC.

The gene calls are TRBV6-1 and TRBJ1-3; 10 bases align to TRBD1. The germline gives CDR1 MNHNS, CDR2 SASEGT. The junction had 6 bases not matched to a gene; V was cut back by 0 bases and J by 7 bases. The CDR3 extends over 16 amino acids. The CDR3 spells CASSEAAETGGNTIYF. For the CDR3, the DNA is TGTGCCAGCAGTGAAGCTGCGGAGACAGGGGGCAACACCATATATTTT.

V gene TRBV2 combines with J gene TRBJ2-5, with 8 nucleotides matching TRBD2. J was trimmed by 3 bases and V by 3 bases; bases with no gene match: 12. The CDR3 covers 17 residues. Germline V gene sequence: CDR1 SNHLY, CDR2 FYNNEI. Here the CDR3 reads CASSDLGSGRREETQYF. DNA for the CDR3: TGTGCCAGCAGTGATTTGGGGAGCGGGAGAAGGGAAGAGACCCAGTACTTC.

V is TRBV5-4 and J is TRBJ2-2, with a possible D match to TRBD1 (6 bases). The CDR3 runs to 16 residues. Trimming took off 4 bases at V and 0 bases at J, with 13 bases between the two ends. Germline CDR1 is SGHNT and CDR2 is YYREEE (reference sequence). In DNA form, the CDR3 reads TGTGCCAGCAGCCGAGGGACACCCCCGAACACCGGGGAGCTGTTTTTT. This sequence encodes CASSRGTPPNTGELFF. Using reference TRBV5-4 and TRBJ2-2 for the parts outside the CDR3, the full variable domain is ETGVTQSPTHLIKTRGQQVTLRCSSQSGHNTVSWYQQALGQGPQFIFQYYREEENGRGNFPPRFSGLQFPNYSSELNVNALELDDSALYLCASSRGTPPNTGELFFGEGSRLTVL.

The chain employs TRBV7-9 and TRBJ1-2, with no clear D. V gave up 5 bases and J gave up 1 base, with 14 bases separating them. The CDR3 is made up of 15 amino acids. CDR1 is SEHNR, CDR2 FQNEAQ, per germline (reference sequence). CDR3 nucleotide sequence: TGTGCCAGCAGCCCTGGAGGGTACGGTAACTATGGCTACACCTTC. This codes for CASSPGGYGNYGYTF.

The chain joins TRBV13 to TRBJ2-5, with a weak D call TRBD2 (6 bases). The V gene lost 5 bases and the J gene lost 5 bases, with 18 bases spanning the gap. The germline V gene has CDR1 PRHDT and CDR2 FYEKMQ (reference sequence). CDR3 length: 15 amino acids. The CDR3 loop reads CASSPSFGSGETQYF. The CDR3 coding sequence is TGTGCCAGCAGCCCTTCCTTCGGGAGCGGGGAGACCCAGTACTTC.

V and J are TRBV19 and TRBJ1-2; 8 bases fit TRBD1. Germline loops: CDR1 LNHDA, CDR2 SQIVND (reference sequence). This CDR3 has 13 amino acids. J was trimmed by 5 bases and V by 10 bases; bases with no gene match: 9. The CDR3 DNA is TGTGCCACCACGACAGGGGACAAATATGGCTACACCTTC. It specifies CATTTGDKYGYTF.

The chain joins TRBV6-1 to TRBJ1-5, with 8 bases matching TRBD1. The ends lost 2 bases at V and 4 bases at J; junction bases unmatched: 7. Germline V gene sequence: CDR1 MNHNS, CDR2 SASEGT. The CDR3 totals 16 residues. The CDR3 DNA reads TGTGCCAGCAGTGAATTCGGACAGGGAACGAATCAGCCCCAGCATTTT. Translation: CASSEFGQGTNQPQHF.

The chain joins TRBV5-1 to TRBJ2-3, with D maybe TRBD1 (5 bases). Germline assignment: CDR1 SGHRS and CDR2 YFSETQ. This CDR3 has 15 residues. V was trimmed by 0 bases and J by 0 bases, leaving 8 bases between them. The CDR3 region has the DNA TGCGCCAGCAGCTTGGAAGGGGTAAGCACAGATACGCAGTATTTT. Its protein is CASSLEGVSTDTQYF.

The chain recombines TRBV5-4 with TRBJ1-2; TRBD1 matches at 9 bases. The V segment lost 4 bases and the J segment 6 bases; nucleotides outside the gene matches: 7. Per germline, CDR1 SGHNT and CDR2 YYREEE (reference sequence). This CDR3 contains 14 residues. DNA of the CDR3: TGTGCCAGCAGCAACAGGGGGCGGGGGAATGGCTACACCTTC. Translating gives CASSNRGRGNGYTF.